This TCR beta chain was sequenced in a study of T cell responses to AZD1222 COVID-19 vaccine. Study-wide findings and caveats: Without day 14 samples, only post-peak T cell repertoires were studied. Spike-specific TCR breadth and depth rose after two AZD1222 doses.

Remarks on this clone: Its target is not known. Other DNA sequences from this sample encode an identical CDR3 as well.

Profiling relied on immunoSEQ multiplex PCR, and the TCRdb table lists in-frame clones only, not all of them. The data show roughly 150,000 clones, with 91% seen just once and 5% held by the top ten. The germline CDR1 and CDR2 sequences are MNHEY and SMNVEV (reference sequence). The CDR3 extends over 14 amino acids. V was shortened by 3 bases and J by 0 bases, with 7 bases between the two germline ends. The sample here was peripheral blood, taken on day 0 of AZD1222 vaccination. The TCR was taken from an adult in good health. The chain carries TRBV27 and TRBJ2-3; D remains ambiguous. Written as DNA, the CDR3 is TGTGCCAGCAGTTTGACAATAAGCACAGATACGCAGTATTTT. It yields the protein CASSLTISTDTQYF.